A single T cell receptor beta chain is shown here with its context. The antigen is not known. Lactation, pregnancy, other autoimmune disease or uncontrolled infection excluded patients. PBMCs were derived from about 10 ml fresh peripheral blood. These data come from a study of T cells in Graves' hyperthyroidism and ophthalmopathy. Study results and limitations: Expanded thyroid clonotypes (above 0.001) were mostly also found in blood.

Regions amplified from RNA transcripts were the TCR beta CDR3 regions. HTBI primers were employed in a first-round RT-PCR of the TCR CDR3. Using its own MiXCR run on the multiplex PCR reads, TCRdb lists one record per CDR3 protein. The repertoire consists of around 420,000 distinct CDR3 sequences, with approximately 14% occurring once and the leading ten covering 12% to 15%. Sequenced sample: blood. This TCR derives from a woman under 30 with Graves' hyperthyroidism.

The CDR3 region has the DNA TGTGCCACCAGCACAATTGAGCGGGACAATGAGCAGTTCTTC. This gives the protein CATSTIERDNEQFF. The rearrangement links TRBV15 to TRBJ2-1, with D maybe TRBD2 (6 bases). The V gene's germline CDR1 is LNHNV and CDR2 YYDKDF (reference sequence). The CDR3 contains 14 residues. Deletions cut 4 bases from V and 5 bases from J, with 12 bases between.